The entry that follows covers one T cell receptor beta chain sequence. Its antigen remains unidentified. The record originates from a study of CD8 T cells in ankylosing spondylitis. Study-level points and caveats: Typical of ankylosing spondylitis blood, it appeared, was a TCR beta motif of under 10 highly homologous variants. Clones tied to disease were said to be significantly enriched in matched ankylosing spondylitis synovial fluid. Reactive arthritis synovial fluid and blood were previously reported to contain some motif variants.

The CDR3 consists of 17 residues. V lost 5 bases and J lost 0, with 17 bases in between. The germline gives CDR1 SNHLY, CDR2 FYNNEI. TCRdb re-derived calls from the 5' RACE reads in MiXCR, one entry per CDR3 protein. The repertoire has some 800,000 distinct CDR3 sequences, roughly 10% of them found once; the top ten carry around 0.51%. The TCR comes from a male donor with ankylosing spondylitis. Input material: blood, either unsorted or a sorted T cell fraction (not recorded which). The rearrangement links TRBV2 to TRBJ2-1, with D unresolved. CDR3 in amino acids: CASSLRGVRSSYNEQFF. Here the CDR3 DNA reads TGTGCCAGCAGTCTGAGAGGCGTCCGAAGCTCCTACAATGAGCAGTTCTTC.